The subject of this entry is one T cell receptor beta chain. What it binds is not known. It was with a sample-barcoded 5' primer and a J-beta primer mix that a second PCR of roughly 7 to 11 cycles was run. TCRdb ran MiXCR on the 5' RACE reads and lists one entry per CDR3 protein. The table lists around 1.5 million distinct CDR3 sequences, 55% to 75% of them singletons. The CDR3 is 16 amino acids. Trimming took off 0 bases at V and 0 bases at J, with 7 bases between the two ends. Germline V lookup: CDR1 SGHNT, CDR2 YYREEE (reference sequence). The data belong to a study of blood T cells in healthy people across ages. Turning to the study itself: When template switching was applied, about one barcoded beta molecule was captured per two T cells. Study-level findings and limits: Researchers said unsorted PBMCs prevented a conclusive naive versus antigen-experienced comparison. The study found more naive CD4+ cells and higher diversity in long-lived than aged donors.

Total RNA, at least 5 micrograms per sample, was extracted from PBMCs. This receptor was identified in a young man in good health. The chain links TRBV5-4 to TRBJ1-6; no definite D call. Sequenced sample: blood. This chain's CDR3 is CASSLVGSSYNSPLHF. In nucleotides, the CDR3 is TGTGCCAGCAGCTTGGTGGGGAGCTCCTATAATTCACCCCTCCACTTT.